A selection of T cell receptor beta chains follows, all from one sample in a study of T cells in Graves' hyperthyroidism and ophthalmopathy. A single record per CDR3 protein comes from TCRdb applying MiXCR to the multiplex PCR reads. Here the sample spans 50,000 to 75,000 distinct CDR3 sequences, around 50% being singletons. Sequenced material: blood. The origin of the receptors is a woman aged 25 to 39 with Graves' ophthalmopathy. CDR3s include the opening cysteine and the closing phenylalanine or tryptophan. The order of the fields is J gene, D gene, V gene, clone size, CDR3 DNA, CDR3 protein. A D gene is named only where the DNA matches it firmly. Clone size appears in some rows only: once, few, many, or a class for an expanded clone.

TRBJ1-3	TRBD1	TRBV19	many	TGTGCCAGTAGTACCCCCGGACAGGACCGAAACACCATATATTTT	CASSTPGQDRNTIYF
TRBJ2-3	-	TRBV6-1	-	TGTGCCAGCAGTGAAGGGGGCGCATCTGATACGCAGTATTTT	CASSEGGASDTQYF
TRBJ1-2	TRBD1	TRBV20-1	-	TGCAGTGCTAGAGATCTTTGGGACAGGGAACGTGGCTACACCTTC	CSARDLWDRERGYTF
TRBJ1-5	-	TRBV9	-	TGTGCCAGCAGCGCCACCGGGACGGTTAATCAGCCCCAGCATTTT	CASSATGTVNQPQHF
TRBJ2-1	TRBD2	TRBV19	-	TGTGCCAGTAGAATCAAGCGGGAGTGGGGTTACGATGAGCAGTTCTTC	CASRIKREWGYDEQFF
TRBJ2-7	-	TRBV3-1	many	TGTGCCAGCAGCCAAGGGTATTCCTACGAGCAGTACTTC	CASSQGYSYEQYF
TRBJ2-7	-	TRBV15	once	TGTGCCACCAGCAGAGAAGACTACTTCAACTCCTACGAGCAGTACTTC	CATSREDYFNSYEQYF
TRBJ1-2	-	TRBV4-1	many	TGCGCCAGCAGCCAAGACAGGGCTTGGGGCTACACCTTC	CASSQDRAWGYTF
TRBJ2-7	TRBD2	TRBV6-4	many	TGTGCCAGCAGTGACTCGAAACTAGCGATTTTAGCCTACGAGCAGTACTTC	CASSDSKLAILAYEQYF
TRBJ2-7	-	TRBV9	medium-sized	TGTGCCAGCAGCGTACGTAACAGCGAGCAGTACTTC	CASSVRNSEQYF
TRBJ2-7	-	TRBV5-4	-	TGTGCCAGCAGCCTCTTGGGGTCCCCCTACGAGCAGTACTTC	CASSLLGSPYEQYF
TRBJ1-2	-	TRBV5-6	-	TGTGCCGGCAACCGGCAGGGGAATAACTATGGCTACACCTTC	CAGNRQGNNYGYTF
TRBJ2-5	-	TRBV5-1	many	TGCGCCAGCAGCTTGGGAGGTTTAGAGACCCAGTACTTC	CASSLGGLETQYF
TRBJ2-1	-	TRBV29-1	medium-sized	TGCAGCGTAGAGCGTACCTACAATGAGCAGTTCTTC	CSVERTYNEQFF
TRBJ2-5	-	TRBV5-8	many	TGTGCCAGCAGCCAAGCCGCGGTTGTGTACCAAGAGACCCAGTACTTC	CASSQAAVVYQETQYF
TRBJ1-3	-	TRBV20-1	many	TGCAGTGCGAGGAGGACAGCTGGAAACACCATATATTTT	CSARRTAGNTIYF
TRBJ1-1	-	TRBV20-1	-	TGCAGTGCTAGAGAAAGGATTGCTGAAGCTTTCTTT	CSARERIAEAFF
TRBJ1-1	-	TRBV19	-	TGCGCCAGTAACGTCCCTGAGTACACTGAAGCTTTCTTT	CASNVPEYTEAFF
TRBJ1-2	-	TRBV24-1	-	TGTGCCACATCAAGCCCCACCGGGGGACACTATGGCTACACCTTC	CATSSPTGGHYGYTF
TRBJ2-7	TRBD1	TRBV29-1	-	TGCAGCGTTGCGGCTGGGACAGGGAGACCCTACGAGCAGTACTTC	CSVAAGTGRPYEQYF
TRBJ2-4	-	TRBV28	-	TGTGCCAGTCGGGACGCCCAAAACATTCAGTACTTC	CASRDAQNIQYF
TRBJ1-1	-	TRBV10-2	-	TGCGCCAGCAGTGAGTGGGGGGCTCGGGACACTGGAGCCTTCTTT	CASSEWGARDTGAFF
TRBJ2-3	TRBD2	TRBV7-3	-	TGTGCCAGCACCGCCGGGACTAGCGGGAGGGCCTCTAGCACAGATACGCAGTATTTT	CASTAGTSGRASSTDTQYF
TRBJ1-2	-	TRBV5-6	many	TGTGCCAGCAGGATGACGGGGGGCTACACCTTC	CASRMTGGYTF
TRBJ2-3	-	TRBV2	many	TGTGCCAGCAGGGGGGCGAGGCGGGACCGCACAGATACGCAGTATTTT	CASRGARRDRTDTQYF
TRBJ2-2	-	TRBV12-3/TRBV12-4	few	TGTGCCAGCAGTCGACAGGTAGCGGTCACCGGGGAGCTGTTTTTT	CASSRQVAVTGELFF
TRBJ2-1	-	TRBV12-3/TRBV12-4	-	TGTGCCAGCAGCGCGACGAGGTCCTACAATGAGCAGTTCTTC	CASSATRSYNEQFF
TRBJ1-4	-	TRBV7-9	-	TGTGCCAGCAGCTCGAGTAATGAAAACCTGATTTTT	CASSSSNENLIF
TRBJ1-5	TRBD1	TRBV11-2	-	TGTGCCAGCAGCTGGAGGACAGGTCAGCCCCAGCATTTT	CASSWRTGQPQHF
TRBJ2-2	TRBD2	TRBV7-3	many	TGTGCCAGCAGCTTAAGATCTAGCGGGACTGGCGGGGAGCTGTTTTTT	CASSLRSSGTGGELFF
TRBJ2-5	TRBD1	TRBV6-5	many	TGTGCCAGCAGTCCGACAGGGGGGAACCAAGAGACCCAGTACTTC	CASSPTGGNQETQYF
TRBJ2-1	-	TRBV28	many	TGTGCCAGCAGTTTATGGGTGAATGAGCAGTTCTTC	CASSLWVNEQFF
TRBJ2-1	TRBD2	TRBV7-2	many	TGTGCCAGCAGCCTATTAGCGGGAGCGGGCAATGAGCAGTTCTTC	CASSLLAGAGNEQFF
TRBJ2-5	-	TRBV7-9	many	TGTGCCAGCAGCCTAGGGGTGCCTGAAGAGACCCAGTACTTC	CASSLGVPEETQYF
TRBJ2-5	TRBD2	TRBV7-8	-	TGTGCCAGCAGCTTAACCGGGAGGGGAAAGGACCAAGAGACCCAGTACTTC	CASSLTGRGKDQETQYF
TRBJ2-2	TRBD2	TRBV19	-	TGTGCCAGTCAGACAGCTAGCGGGAGCGGAACCGGGGAGCTGTTTTTT	CASQTASGSGTGELFF
TRBJ2-3	TRBD2	TRBV10-1	-	TGCGCCAGCAGTGTAACTAGCGGGGGCACAGGTACGCAGTATTTT	CASSVTSGGTGTQYF
TRBJ2-7	TRBD1	TRBV10-3	-	TGTGCCATCAGTGAGCCTGGACAGGGGGCGTACGAGCAGTACTTC	CAISEPGQGAYEQYF
TRBJ1-2	-	TRBV27	-	TGTGCCAGCAGTCGCCAAGGGGGTGGGGGACCGGCAGTTGGCTACACCTTC	CASSRQGGGGPAVGYTF
TRBJ2-7	-	TRBV2	-	TGTGCCAGCAGTGAAGGCCCGAAGTACGAGCAGTACTTC	CASSEGPKYEQYF
TRBJ2-7	TRBD1	TRBV7-9	medium-sized	TGTGCCAGCAGGAAGGGGGCGACCACTTACGAGCAGTACTTC	CASRKGATTYEQYF
TRBJ2-5	-	TRBV20-1	-	TGCAGTGCTAGATCTAGCGTTCAGGAGACCCAGTACTTC	CSARSSVQETQYF
TRBJ1-3	-	TRBV5-4	many	TGTGCCAGCAGCTTGGGGGGGGGGGACCGCGGAAACACCATATATTTT	CASSLGGGDRGNTIYF
TRBJ2-3	TRBD2	TRBV7-2	-	TGTGCCAGCAGGCCCTCGGGACTAGCGGGAGAAGTCACAGATACGCAGTATTTT	CASRPSGLAGEVTDTQYF
TRBJ1-4	-	TRBV5-1	-	TGCGCCAGCAGCCTGGTCACGAGAGCAACTAATGAAAAACTGTTTTTT	CASSLVTRATNEKLFF
TRBJ2-1	-	TRBV10-3	medium-sized	TGTGCCATCAGTGAGTCCAGGGTCGAGCAGTTCTTC	CAISESRVEQFF